This passage covers 16 T cell receptor beta chains from one sample sequenced in a study of T cells after posttransplantation cyclophosphamide. The naive gate required viable CD3+CD4+ or CD3+CD8+ cells with CCR7+CD45RA+CD45RO-CD95-CD27+CD28+ phenotype. The repertoire was sequenced with immunoSEQ multiplex PCR; TCRdb's copy has only in-frame clones and lacks some. The profile shows over 20,000 clones, over 95% of them singletons. Sample: naive CD4+ T cells sorted from PBMCs. These receptors were obtained from a man aged 45 to 65 in good health, CMV-negative, and a related stem cell transplant donor.

The chain couples TRBV7-9 to TRBJ1-1; possible D gene TRBD1, 6 bases. V lost 3 bases and J lost 5, with 10 bases in between. CDR3 length: 13 amino acids. Per germline, CDR1 SEHNR and CDR2 FQNEAQ (reference sequence). CDR3 in amino acids: CASSLDSGTEAFF. CDR3 bases: TGTGCCAGCAGCTTGGACAGTGGGACTGAAGCTTTCTTT.

The rearrangement joins TRBV2 to TRBJ1-2, with 8 bases matching TRBD1. This CDR3 is 14 amino acids long. The trim removed 11 bases at V and 6 bases at J, leaving 14 bases unmatched. Germline CDR1 and CDR2: SNHLY and FYNNEI. The chain's CDR3 is CAPRADRGRHGYTF. CDR3 nucleotide sequence: TGTGCCCCCCGGGCCGACAGGGGCCGCCATGGCTACACCTTC.

The V and J genes are TRBV5-1 and TRBJ1-4; 7 bases agree with TRBD1. Per the germline V gene, CDR1 is SGHRS and CDR2 is YFSETQ. With 0 bases clipped from V and 8 bases from J, the junction kept 10 bases outside the gene matches. The CDR3 is 16 residues long. The CDR3, as DNA: TGCGCCAGCAGCTTGGGTAGGGGGCCCAAGAACGAAAAACTGTTTTTT. This translates into CASSLGRGPKNEKLFF.

The chain couples TRBV15 to TRBJ2-3, with TRBD2 identical over 9 bases. The CDR3 has 18 amino acids. V trimming: 5 bases; J trimming: 4 bases; junction bases outside the gene matches: 16. Germline V gives CDR1 LNHNV, CDR2 YYDKDF (reference sequence). The CDR3 here is CATSPNPGLAISPDTQYF. DNA for the CDR3: TGTGCCACCAGCCCAAACCCAGGACTAGCGATCTCCCCAGATACGCAGTATTTT.

This sequence joins TRBV2 and TRBJ1-5, with 9 bases matching TRBD1. J lost 6 bases, V lost 7 bases, and 7 bases had no gene match. Per the germline V gene, CDR1 is SNHLY and CDR2 is FYNNEI. The CDR3 sequence is 14 residues long. In DNA, the CDR3 is TGTGCCAGCACCCGGGGACAGGGAAGTCAGCCCCAGCATTTT. Its translation: CASTRGQGSQPQHF.

This sequence joins TRBV19 and TRBJ2-7; 10 bases map to TRBD1. CDR1 and CDR2 from the germline V gene are LNHDA and SQIVND (reference sequence). The CDR3 runs 16 residues. The V and J ends lost 5 bases and 4 bases, in that order; junction bases with no gene match: 11. The CDR3 sequence is CASSPYPTGGQYEQYF. The CDR3 DNA follows: TGTGCCAGTAGTCCTTACCCGACAGGGGGCCAGTACGAGCAGTACTTC.

This clone appeared a single time. The genes are TRBV10-2 and TRBJ1-5; the match to TRBD1 covers 8 bases. CDR1 and CDR2 from the germline V gene are WSHSY and SAAADI. The CDR3 sequence is 12 residues long. The ends lost 6 bases at V and 7 bases at J; junction bases unmatched: 2. The CDR3 region is CASRQGDQPQHF. The CDR3 DNA reads as TGCGCCAGCAGACAGGGGGACCAGCCCCAGCATTTT.

About this clone: Mismatch with germline at one junction end may stem from a read error. The genes are TRBV15 and TRBJ1-4; the match to TRBD1 covers 7 bases. CDR3 size: 12 residues. The germline CDR1 and CDR2 sequences are LNHNV and YYDKDF (reference sequence). The CDR3 nucleotides read TGTGCCACCAGCAGAGACTCTCCCGACAGGGTCTGG. Its translation is CATSRDSPDRVW.

The rearrangement joins TRBV7-9 to TRBJ2-7; 8 positions agree with TRBD1. The CDR3 runs 13 residues. CDR1 is SEHNR and CDR2 is FQNEAQ in the germline V gene (reference sequence). J gave up 4 bases and V 5 bases, and 4 bases lay outside the gene matches. The CDR3 loop is CASSRGQGYEQYF. CDR3 sequence (DNA): TGTGCCAGCAGCAGAGGACAGGGATACGAGCAGTACTTC.

The gene calls are TRBV7-6 and TRBJ2-1; a possible D gene is TRBD2 (6 bases). The CDR3 runs 15 residues. V lost 3 bases and J lost 5, with 14 bases in between. Looked up from germline, CDR1 is SGHVS and CDR2 is FNYEAQ. For the CDR3, the DNA is TGTGCCAGCAGCTTGTTAGGGACTGAGGACAATGAGCAGTTCTTC. Translated: CASSLLGTEDNEQFF. The complete variable domain, with remaining parts taken from reference TRBV7-6 and TRBJ2-1, reads GAGVSQSPRYKVTKRGQDVALRCDPISGHVSLYWYRQALGQGPEFLTYFNYEAQQDKSGLPNDRFSAERPEGSISTLTIQRTEQRDSAMYRCASSLLGTEDNEQFFGPGTRLTVL.

This clone was found once. J is TRBJ2-3 and V is TRBV29-1; the D is unclear. Germline V gene data show CDR1 as SQVTM and CDR2 as ANQGSEA. The length of the CDR3 is 11 residues. V was shortened by 4 bases and J by 5 bases, with 7 bases between the two germline ends. This CDR3 is CSVGSGDTQYF. The CDR3 DNA reads as TGCAGCGTTGGCTCGGGAGATACGCAGTATTTT.

CDR3 nucleotide sequence: TGCAGCGTTGCGACTAGCGGGGGGTTCAATGAGCAGTTCTTC. Its translation: CSVATSGGFNEQFF. This sequence joins TRBV29-1 and TRBJ2-1, with 13 positions matching TRBD2. The CDR3 is 14 residues long. The ends lost 4 bases at V and 6 bases at J; junction bases unmatched: 3. Germline CDR1 reads SQVTM; CDR2 reads ANQGSEA.

The CDR3 region has the DNA TGTGCCAGCAGTGAATCGGGAGCGAGAGGCAATCAGCCCCAGCATTTT. Translated, it gives CASSESGARGNQPQHF. The rearrangement links TRBV25-1 to TRBJ1-5; D is unclear. Germline V gene sequence: CDR1 MGHDK, CDR2 SYGVNS. The V gene lost 1 base and the J gene lost 2 bases, with 12 bases spanning the gap. This CDR3 comprises 16 residues.

The chain employs TRBV5-4 and TRBJ2-1, with 8 bases lining up with TRBD2. This CDR3 comprises 16 residues. CDR1 and CDR2 (germline): SGHNT, YYREEE (reference sequence). V lost 4 bases and J lost 5; bases outside the gene matches: 11. Written as DNA, the CDR3 is TGTGCCAGCAGCCCCGTGGGGACTAGTCAACACAATGAGCAGTTCTTC. This gives the protein CASSPVGTSQHNEQFF.

This clone came up once. The V gene is TRBV19, the J gene TRBJ2-7; 8 positions match TRBD1. Per germline, CDR1 LNHDA and CDR2 SQIVND (reference sequence). The ends lost 9 bases at V and 2 bases at J; junction bases unmatched: 12. This CDR3 region has 15 residues. Here the CDR3 reads CASQTQGDVPYEQYF. The CDR3, as DNA: TGTGCCAGCCAGACACAGGGGGACGTACCCTACGAGCAGTACTTC.

This sequence joins TRBV18 and TRBJ1-1; D is possibly TRBD1 (6 bases). The CDR3 consists of 14 residues. Deletions cut 6 bases from V and 3 bases from J, with 14 bases between. Germline loops: CDR1 KGHSH, CDR2 LQKENI. The CDR3 DNA follows: TGTGCCAGCTCCGGACAGTGGGATGACACTGAAGCTTTCTTT. This translates into CASSGQWDDTEAFF.